This is a list of T cell receptor beta chains from one sample in a study of CD8 T cells in Susac syndrome. TCRdb recomputed calls from the immunoSEQ multiplex PCR reads with MiXCR, one row per CDR3 protein. The data show around 280,000 distinct CDR3 sequences, about 88% seen once. The sample was CD8+ T cells from PBMCs. The receptors stem from a human donor with multiple sclerosis. The CDR3 runs from the conserved cysteine through the conserved F or W. The order of the fields is clone size, V gene, D gene, J gene, CDR3 protein, CDR3 DNA. A D gene is named only where the DNA matches it firmly. Size is stated for part of the rows, as once, few or many counts, or as a class when the clone is expanded.

>.|TRBV27|TRBD1|TRBJ1-1
CASSLGQGGATEAFF
TGTGCCAGCAGTCTCGGACAGGGAGGGGCCACTGAAGCTTTCTTT
>.|TRBV10-1|.|TRBJ2-7
CASSQMTGSAYEQYF
TGCGCCAGCAGTCAGATGACTGGATCGGCATACGAGCAGTACTTC
>few|TRBV6-5|.|TRBJ1-1
CASSYSNTEAFF
TGTGCCAGCAGTTACAGTAACACTGAAGCTTTCTTT
>.|TRBV19|TRBD2|TRBJ2-1
CASTIGTSGREYNEQFF
TGTGCCAGTACCATAGGGACTAGCGGGAGGGAATACAATGAGCAGTTCTTC
>.|TRBV3-1|TRBD1|TRBJ1-1
CASSHGQGMNTEAFF
TGTGCCAGCAGCCATGGACAGGGGATGAACACTGAAGCTTTCTTT
>.|TRBV6-1|.|TRBJ2-2
CASRFSEGTGELFF
TGTGCCAGCAGATTCAGCGAGGGCACCGGGGAGCTGTTTTTT
>.|TRBV5-1|.|TRBJ2-7
CASSPSTRVGEQYF
TGCGCCAGCAGCCCCAGCACCAGGGTTGGGGAGCAGTACTTC
>once|TRBV11-2|TRBD1|TRBJ1-2
CASSKGTGSGYTF
TGTGCCAGCAGTAAGGGGACAGGCAGTGGCTACACCTTC
>.|TRBV27|.|TRBJ2-1
CASSLGLGAGEQFF
TGTGCCAGCAGTTTAGGTTTAGGAGCGGGTGAGCAGTTCTTC
>once|TRBV7-9|TRBD2|TRBJ2-7
CASLTATAGDYEQYF
TGTGCCAGCCTTACCGCCACAGCGGGAGACTACGAGCAGTACTTC
>.|TRBV2|.|TRBJ2-1
CASSPGKWEQFF
TGTGCCAGCAGCCCAGGGAAATGGGAGCAGTTCTTC
>.|TRBV20-1|.|TRBJ2-7
CSAKRTDTYEQYF
TGCAGTGCTAAGAGGACGGACACCTACGAGCAGTACTTC
>once|TRBV24-1|.|TRBJ2-3
CATRNSNCTDTQYF
TGTGCCACCAGAAACAGCAACTGCACAGATACGCAGTATTTT
>.|TRBV4-2|TRBD2|TRBJ2-1
CASSQEDSGSDTYNEQFF
TGTGCCAGCAGCCAAGAAGATAGCGGGAGTGATACCTACAATGAGCAGTTCTTC
>.|TRBV7-9|.|TRBJ2-7
CASSFHSYEQYF
TGTGCCAGCAGCTTTCACAGCTACGAGCAGTACTTC
>.|TRBV27|TRBD1|TRBJ2-1
CASSFGTAPRPNEQFF
TGTGCCAGCAGTTTCGGGACAGCTCCACGTCCCAATGAGCAGTTCTTC
>.|TRBV5-1|TRBD1|TRBJ1-6
CASSFSHLGTGDDNSPLHF
TGCGCCAGCAGCTTTTCCCACCTCGGGACAGGGGACGATAATTCACCCCTCCACTTT
>once|TRBV30|TRBD1|TRBJ1-1
CAWSVGRGGLGTEAFF
TGTGCCTGGAGTGTAGGCAGGGGGGGGTTGGGAACTGAAGCTTTCTTT
>.|TRBV9|TRBD1|TRBJ2-7
CASSVGQGATYEQYF
TGTGCCAGCAGCGTAGGACAGGGGGCCACCTACGAGCAGTACTTC
>.|TRBV6-1|.|TRBJ1-1
CASSERGTRAEAFF
TGTGCCAGCAGTGAGCGAGGGACCCGCGCTGAAGCTTTCTTT
>once|TRBV28|TRBD1|TRBJ1-6
CASSLSGQGNSPLHF
TGTGCCAGCAGTTTATCGGGACAGGGGAATTCACCCCTCCACTTT
>.|TRBV30|TRBD1|TRBJ2-7
CAWGQDNPYEQYF
TGTGCCTGGGGACAGGACAATCCCTACGAGCAGTACTTC
>once|TRBV25-1|.|TRBJ2-5
CASSEVAFQETQYF
TGTGCCAGCAGTGAGGTTGCGTTCCAAGAGACCCAGTACTTC
>.|TRBV27|TRBD2|TRBJ2-1
CASSLGTGLAGGREQFF
TGTGCCAGCAGTTTAGGGACTGGTCTAGCGGGAGGTCGTGAGCAGTTCTTC
>.|TRBV18|.|TRBJ2-7
CASSPSRGGTYEQYF
TGTGCCAGCTCACCATCGCGGGGAGGCACCTACGAGCAGTACTTC
>once|TRBV23-1|TRBD1|TRBJ1-3
CASSQRQGIPTASGNTIYF
TGCGCCAGCAGTCAACGACAGGGGATCCCTACTGCCTCTGGAAACACCATATATTTT
>.|TRBV27|.|TRBJ1-2
CASSDSGRNYGYTF
TGTGCCAGCAGTGATTCAGGGCGGAACTATGGCTACACCTTC
>once|TRBV23-1|.|TRBJ1-5
CASSQSQGHSSNQPQHF
TGCGCCAGCAGTCAATCTCAGGGACACTCTAGCAATCAGCCCCAGCATTTT
>.|TRBV9|.|TRBJ1-4
CASSVHPATNEKLFF
TGTGCCAGCAGCGTACACCCAGCAACTAATGAAAAACTGTTTTTT
>.|TRBV7-9|.|TRBJ1-2
CAVSRDNYGYTF
TGTGCTGTATCGAGGGATAACTATGGCTACACCTTC
>.|TRBV7-9|.|TRBJ2-5
CASSFRKTQYF
TGTGCCAGCAGCTTTAGGAAGACCCAGTACTTC
>.|TRBV28|.|TRBJ1-4
CVSSLYGEGVNEKLFF
TGTGTCAGCAGTTTATACGGTGAGGGAGTGAATGAAAAACTGTTTTTT
>.|TRBV30|.|TRBJ2-1
CAYMAFTSWLIF
TGTGCCTACATGGCCTTCACTAGCTGGCTAATCTTC